The sequence of this TCR beta chain was determined in a study of T cell responses to AZD1222 COVID-19 vaccine. General study results and limits: Seropositivity was recorded at baseline in only a handful of AZD1222 recipients. Unmutated regions of variants are reportedly targeted by nearly half of spike-specific TCRs.

As to this clone: Its antigen is not known.

The method was immunoSEQ multiplex PCR; TCRdb's version includes in-frame clones alone and lacks a portion of them. Of fewer than 200,000 clones listed, over 80% are singletons. The specimen was peripheral blood, collected on day 0 of AZD1222 vaccination. This clonotype was sampled from an adult in good health.

The CDR3 here is CASSLAFGSELAKNIQYF. The CDR3 bases are TGTGCCAGCAGCTTAGCGTTCGGTTCGGAGCTAGCCAAAAACATTCAGTACTTC. The chain employs TRBV7-9 and TRBJ2-4; D unclear. CDR3 length: 18 residues. Trimming took 0 bases from V and 0 from J, leaving 15 bases between them. CDR1 and CDR2 (germline): SEHNR, FQNEAQ (reference sequence).